These T cell receptor beta chains were read from a single sample in a study of hypomethylating agent response in myelodysplastic syndrome. Repertoires were generated with immunoSEQ multiplex PCR, while TCRdb's copy carries only in-frame clones and drops some. The repertoire holds 2,500 to 3,500 clones, with more than 75% as singletons. Specimen: bone marrow, collected before or after starting hypomethylating agent treatment for myelodysplastic syndrome (not recorded which). These receptors all come from a human donor with myelodysplastic syndrome. CDR3s leave out the opening cysteine and the closing phenylalanine or tryptophan. Clone size appears in some rows only: once, few, many, or a class for an expanded clone.

j_call	v_call	clone_size	cdr3_aa
TRBJ2-2	TRBV5-4	-	ASSPVRGGGGELF
-	TRBV7-8	-	ASSNNRVEQY
TRBJ2-1	TRBV9	-	ASSLGGGRNEQF
TRBJ2-1	TRBV5-4	-	ASSPDPTKDEQF
TRBJ1-5	TRBV7-9	-	ASSFLTGDQPQH
TRBJ2-7	TRBV6-1	-	ASSASRRGSYEQY
TRBJ1-2	TRBV20-1	-	SATGEGGYT
TRBJ2-3	TRBV5-1	-	ASSLGVGTDTQY
TRBJ2-1	TRBV11-3	-	ASSSVTSGDYNEQF
TRBJ2-5	TRBV6-1	few	ASSENSSGQGTQY
TRBJ1-6	TRBV6-1	-	ASMTGGSSPLH
TRBJ1-2	TRBV5-1	-	ASSGPGDVTGGYT